The T cell receptor (beta chain) described here comes from a study of post-analysis software for immune sequencing data. Study conclusions and caveats: Significantly decreased normalized Chao1 diversity was recorded for multiple sclerosis patients relative to controls. Clustering by F measure revealed strong co-clustering among samples prepared together in one batch.

The authors incorporated unique molecular identifiers into the TCR beta cDNA libraries. MiXCR was run by TCRdb on the PCR reads, yielding one entry per CDR3 protein. Of 550,000 to 700,000 distinct CDR3 sequences listed, about 44% are singletons. As regards this clonotype: Its antigen remains unknown.

The TCR originated in a girl between 10 and 17 years old with multiple sclerosis. The material sequenced was blood.

CDR3 amino acids: CASSAAGADTQYF. For the CDR3, the DNA is TGTGCCAGCAGTGCAGCGGGAGCAGATACGCAGTATTTT. The chain recombines TRBV6-4 with TRBJ2-3; 8 bases align to TRBD2. Germline V gene lookup returns CDR1 MRHNA and CDR2 SNTAGT. The CDR3 spans 13 residues. V shed 4 bases and J 4 bases; nucleotides not matched to a gene: 1.